The rows below give T cell receptor beta chains drawn from one sample of a study of blood T cells in healthy people across ages. TCRdb called the 5' RACE reads again in MiXCR, with one record for every CDR3 protein. The data contain hundreds of thousands of distinct CDR3 sequences, 20% to 30% of them singletons. This sample also belongs to another study, concerning T cells of mothers and their children.

Sequencing was carried out using blood. The receptors stem from a boy younger than 18 in good health. CDR3s include the opening cysteine and the closing phenylalanine or tryptophan. The D gene is left open where the match is weak. The size field is filled for only some rows; it gives once, few, many or a size class.

v_call: TRBV28; clone_size: few; d_call: -; j_call: TRBJ2-7; cdr3_aa: CASSFGAGTYEQYF; cdr3_nt: TGTGCCAGCAGTTTCGGGGCAGGGACCTACGAGCAGTACTTC
v_call: TRBV19; clone_size: once; d_call: -; j_call: TRBJ1-4; cdr3_aa: CASRASGSEEKLFF; cdr3_nt: TGTGCCAGCCGCGCGTCGGGCAGCGAGGAAAAACTGTTTTTT
v_call: TRBV12-5; clone_size: -; d_call: TRBD1; j_call: TRBJ2-3; cdr3_aa: CASGLGQGVTDTQYF; cdr3_nt: TGTGCTAGTGGTTTGGGACAGGGGGTCACAGATACGCAGTATTTT
v_call: TRBV29-1; clone_size: -; d_call: -; j_call: TRBJ1-2; cdr3_aa: CSVSEGGGYTF; cdr3_nt: TGCAGCGTTTCGGAGGGCGGAGGCTACACCTTC
v_call: TRBV5-1; clone_size: many; d_call: TRBD1; j_call: TRBJ2-5; cdr3_aa: CASSSGQGQETQYF; cdr3_nt: TGTGCCAGCAGCTCTGGACAGGGGCAAGAGACCCAGTACTTC
v_call: TRBV20-1; clone_size: once; d_call: -; j_call: TRBJ2-7; cdr3_aa: CSAPWGGTVNYEQYF; cdr3_nt: TGCAGTGCTCCCTGGGGCGGGACCGTGAACTACGAGCAGTACTTC
v_call: TRBV20-1; clone_size: -; d_call: TRBD2; j_call: TRBJ2-3; cdr3_aa: CSAPKGTSGGYSTDTQYF; cdr3_nt: TGCAGTGCTCCTAAAGGGACTAGCGGGGGGTATAGCACAGATACGCAGTATTTT
v_call: TRBV7-2; clone_size: -; d_call: -; j_call: TRBJ2-1; cdr3_aa: CAGSDRYDEQFF; cdr3_nt: TGTGCCGGTTCAGACCGATACGATGAGCAGTTCTTC
v_call: TRBV6-5; clone_size: -; d_call: -; j_call: TRBJ2-7; cdr3_aa: CASSYSSGQIYEQYF; cdr3_nt: TGTGCCAGCAGTTACTCGTCAGGACAGATATACGAGCAGTACTTC
v_call: TRBV12-3/TRBV12-4; clone_size: -; d_call: -; j_call: TRBJ2-7; cdr3_aa: CASSLLTEQYF; cdr3_nt: TGTGCCAGCAGTTTACTAACCGAGCAGTACTTC
v_call: TRBV2; clone_size: few; d_call: -; j_call: TRBJ2-7; cdr3_aa: CAYGLSYEQYF; cdr3_nt: TGTGCCTATGGACTGTCCTACGAGCAGTACTTC
v_call: TRBV29-1; clone_size: -; d_call: -; j_call: TRBJ1-2; cdr3_aa: CSLLLEKNGYTF; cdr3_nt: TGCAGCTTATTGCTGGAAAAAAATGGCTACACCTTC
v_call: TRBV27; clone_size: -; d_call: -; j_call: TRBJ2-5; cdr3_aa: CASGGRGSLETQYF; cdr3_nt: TGTGCCAGCGGAGGCCGGGGCTCCCTGGAGACCCAGTACTTC
v_call: TRBV7-9; clone_size: few; d_call: -; j_call: TRBJ2-5; cdr3_aa: CASSPQGLKTQYF; cdr3_nt: TGTGCCAGCAGCCCTCAGGGGCTGAAGACCCAGTACTTC
v_call: TRBV5-6; clone_size: few; d_call: -; j_call: TRBJ1-1; cdr3_aa: CASSPDQWLLHTEAFF; cdr3_nt: TGTGCCAGCAGCCCGGACCAGTGGTTACTCCACACTGAAGCTTTCTTT
v_call: TRBV29-1; clone_size: few; d_call: -; j_call: TRBJ2-1; cdr3_aa: CSVGNRALFHEQFF; cdr3_nt: TGCAGCGTTGGGAACAGGGCTCTGTTCCATGAGCAGTTCTTC
v_call: TRBV12-3/TRBV12-4; clone_size: -; d_call: -; j_call: TRBJ2-7; cdr3_aa: CASSKGSPYEQYF; cdr3_nt: TGTGCCAGCAGTAAGGGGTCACCCTACGAGCAGTACTTC
v_call: TRBV4-1; clone_size: -; d_call: TRBD2; j_call: TRBJ2-1; cdr3_aa: CASSQEGGAGGLYNEQFF; cdr3_nt: TGCGCCAGCAGCCAAGAGGGGGGAGCGGGGGGGCTCTACAATGAGCAGTTCTTC
v_call: TRBV12-3/TRBV12-4; clone_size: few; d_call: TRBD1; j_call: TRBJ2-5; cdr3_aa: CASARDSQETQYF; cdr3_nt: TGTGCCAGCGCGAGGGACAGCCAAGAGACCCAGTACTTC
v_call: TRBV29-1; clone_size: -; d_call: TRBD1; j_call: TRBJ2-3; cdr3_aa: CSFGQGAADTQYF; cdr3_nt: TGCAGCTTCGGACAGGGGGCGGCAGATACGCAGTATTTT
v_call: TRBV2; clone_size: -; d_call: TRBD2; j_call: TRBJ2-3; cdr3_aa: CASVTSGGSYTQYF; cdr3_nt: TGTGCCAGCGTTACTAGCGGGGGATCGTATACGCAGTATTTT
v_call: TRBV5-1; clone_size: few; d_call: -; j_call: TRBJ1-1; cdr3_aa: CASSAKDLLNTEAFF; cdr3_nt: TGCGCCAGCAGCGCAAAGGATCTCCTGAACACTGAAGCTTTCTTT
v_call: TRBV5-1; clone_size: few; d_call: -; j_call: TRBJ2-1; cdr3_aa: CASSLEGTYNEQFF; cdr3_nt: TGTGCCAGCAGCTTGGAGGGCACTTACAATGAGCAGTTCTTC
v_call: TRBV3-1; clone_size: few; d_call: TRBD2; j_call: TRBJ2-1; cdr3_aa: CASSQTPAGGYNEQFF; cdr3_nt: TGTGCCAGCAGCCAAACCCCAGCGGGGGGTTACAATGAGCAGTTCTTC
v_call: TRBV27; clone_size: few; d_call: TRBD1; j_call: TRBJ1-5; cdr3_aa: CASSLTGQGRNQPQHF; cdr3_nt: TGTGCCAGCAGTTTGACTGGACAGGGGAGGAATCAGCCCCAGCATTTT
v_call: TRBV4-1; clone_size: once; d_call: -; j_call: TRBJ1-2; cdr3_aa: CASSQKSPQGSWRGYTF; cdr3_nt: TGCGCCAGCAGCCAAAAGAGCCCCCAGGGCAGCTGGCGAGGCTACACCTTC
v_call: TRBV28; clone_size: -; d_call: TRBD1; j_call: TRBJ2-7; cdr3_aa: CASTPTGTGGSYEQYF; cdr3_nt: TGTGCCAGCACTCCAACCGGGACAGGGGGCTCCTACGAGCAGTACTTC
v_call: TRBV5-4; clone_size: once; d_call: TRBD2; j_call: TRBJ2-2; cdr3_aa: CASSPRTSGRNTGELFF; cdr3_nt: TGTGCCAGCAGCCCGAGGACTAGCGGGAGGAACACCGGGGAGCTGTTTTTT
v_call: TRBV6-4; clone_size: -; d_call: -; j_call: TRBJ2-6; cdr3_aa: CASSAGRFWPGANVLTF; cdr3_nt: TGTGCCAGCAGTGCAGGCAGGTTTTGGCCTGGGGCCAACGTCCTGACTTTC
v_call: TRBV4-2; clone_size: once; d_call: TRBD1; j_call: TRBJ1-2; cdr3_aa: CASSRAEDQGEVDTF; cdr3_nt: TGTGCCAGCAGCCGCGCCGAGGACCAGGGGGAAGTGGACACCTTC
v_call: TRBV12-3/TRBV12-4; clone_size: -; d_call: -; j_call: TRBJ2-2; cdr3_aa: CASTLTSTGELFF; cdr3_nt: TGTGCCAGCACCCTAACGAGCACCGGGGAGCTGTTTTTT
v_call: TRBV18; clone_size: -; d_call: -; j_call: TRBJ1-5; cdr3_aa: CASSGTDNQPQHF; cdr3_nt: TGTGCCAGCTCCGGGACGGACAATCAGCCCCAGCATTTT
v_call: TRBV4-2; clone_size: -; d_call: -; j_call: TRBJ2-5; cdr3_aa: CASSQEFVGEGPETQYF; cdr3_nt: TGTGCCAGCAGCCAAGAATTCGTCGGAGAGGGACCAGAGACCCAGTACTTC
v_call: TRBV12-5; clone_size: few; d_call: -; j_call: TRBJ2-7; cdr3_aa: CASGDAGTTYEQYF; cdr3_nt: TGTGCTAGTGGAGACGCCGGGACAACGTACGAGCAGTACTTC
v_call: TRBV21-1; clone_size: -; d_call: -; j_call: TRBJ2-1; cdr3_aa: CASSNHTRPAFEQFF; cdr3_nt: TGTGCCAGCAGCAACCACACCAGACCCGCGTTTGAGCAGTTCTTC
v_call: TRBV20-1; clone_size: -; d_call: -; j_call: TRBJ2-2; cdr3_aa: CSARAPVTGELFF; cdr3_nt: TGCAGTGCTAGGGCCCCGGTTACCGGGGAGCTGTTTTTT
v_call: TRBV12-3/TRBV12-4; clone_size: few; d_call: -; j_call: TRBJ1-1; cdr3_aa: CASARMNTEAFF; cdr3_nt: TGTGCCAGCGCACGAATGAACACTGAAGCTTTCTTT
v_call: TRBV14; clone_size: few; d_call: TRBD2; j_call: TRBJ2-1; cdr3_aa: CASSQLSGTYNEQFF; cdr3_nt: TGTGCCAGCAGCCAACTTAGCGGGACCTACAATGAGCAGTTCTTC
v_call: TRBV2; clone_size: -; d_call: -; j_call: TRBJ2-2; cdr3_aa: CASREPTFTGELFF; cdr3_nt: TGTGCCAGCAGGGAACCTACATTCACCGGGGAGCTGTTTTTT
v_call: TRBV20-1; clone_size: -; d_call: -; j_call: TRBJ2-4; cdr3_aa: CSAAMNARSYIQYF; cdr3_nt: TGCAGTGCTGCCATGAACGCGCGGTCGTACATTCAGTACTTC
v_call: TRBV7-9; clone_size: -; d_call: TRBD1; j_call: TRBJ1-4; cdr3_aa: CASSKGQGTNEKLFF; cdr3_nt: TGTGCCAGCAGCAAGGGACAGGGAACTAATGAAAAACTGTTTTTT
v_call: TRBV20-1; clone_size: -; d_call: -; j_call: TRBJ1-3; cdr3_aa: CSARASWTTGNTIYF; cdr3_nt: TGCAGTGCTAGGGCCTCCTGGACTACTGGAAACACCATATATTTT
v_call: TRBV6-6; clone_size: -; d_call: -; j_call: TRBJ2-5; cdr3_aa: CASSYIREGTQYF; cdr3_nt: TGTGCCAGCAGTTACATCAGGGAAGGGACCCAGTACTTC
v_call: TRBV28; clone_size: -; d_call: TRBD1; j_call: TRBJ2-5; cdr3_aa: CASSVSYRGQYF; cdr3_nt: TGTGCCAGCAGTGTTAGTTACAGGGGCCAGTACTTC
v_call: TRBV7-3; clone_size: -; d_call: -; j_call: TRBJ2-4; cdr3_aa: CASSLEGYGTQYF; cdr3_nt: TGTGCCAGCAGCCTAGAGGGGTATGGGACTCAGTACTTC
v_call: TRBV6-1; clone_size: -; d_call: -; j_call: TRBJ2-4; cdr3_aa: CASRIQGALAKNIQYF; cdr3_nt: TGTGCCAGCAGGATACAGGGTGCCCTAGCCAAAAACATTCAGTACTTC
v_call: TRBV10-3; clone_size: -; d_call: -; j_call: TRBJ2-1; cdr3_aa: CAISREGGSYNEQFF; cdr3_nt: TGTGCCATCAGCCGAGAAGGGGGTTCCTACAATGAGCAGTTCTTC
v_call: TRBV20-1; clone_size: -; d_call: TRBD2; j_call: TRBJ2-7; cdr3_aa: CSARDTRGVYEQYF; cdr3_nt: TGCAGTGCTAGAGATACGCGGGGGGTTTACGAGCAGTACTTC
v_call: TRBV28; clone_size: few; d_call: TRBD2; j_call: TRBJ2-2; cdr3_aa: CASTPGLAGAPNTGELFF; cdr3_nt: TGTGCCAGCACCCCTGGACTAGCGGGGGCCCCGAACACCGGGGAGCTGTTTTTT
v_call: TRBV20-1; clone_size: -; d_call: -; j_call: TRBJ2-3; cdr3_aa: CSARPPRDTQYF; cdr3_nt: TGCAGTGCTAGACCCCCCCGGGATACGCAGTATTTT
v_call: TRBV29-1; clone_size: few; d_call: -; j_call: TRBJ2-2; cdr3_aa: CSVASGELFF; cdr3_nt: TGCAGCGTTGCGTCCGGGGAGCTGTTTTTT
v_call: TRBV3-1; clone_size: -; d_call: TRBD1; j_call: TRBJ2-4; cdr3_aa: CASSQLDRFPDAIQYF; cdr3_nt: TGTGCCAGCAGCCAGCTGGACAGGTTCCCCGATGCGATTCAGTACTTC
v_call: TRBV27; clone_size: few; d_call: -; j_call: TRBJ2-7; cdr3_aa: CASSVAFSPTYERYF; cdr3_nt: TGTGCCAGCAGTGTCGCCTTCTCCCCAACCTACGAGCGGTACTTC
v_call: TRBV29-1; clone_size: -; d_call: -; j_call: TRBJ1-1; cdr3_aa: CSVGTAVEAFF; cdr3_nt: TGCAGCGTTGGGACAGCGGTTGAAGCTTTCTTT
v_call: TRBV6-1; clone_size: -; d_call: -; j_call: TRBJ2-4; cdr3_aa: CATGNRGNIQHF; cdr3_nt: TGTGCCACAGGGAATCGAGGAAACATTCAGCACTTC
v_call: TRBV6-1; clone_size: -; d_call: TRBD1; j_call: TRBJ2-1; cdr3_aa: CASSIVIQGPSHTTFMSSYNEQFF; cdr3_nt: TGTGCCAGCAGTATAGTAATACAGGGGCCAAGCCACACAACTTTTATGAGCTCCTACAATGAGCAGTTCTTC
v_call: TRBV11-2; clone_size: -; d_call: -; j_call: TRBJ2-7; cdr3_aa: CASSHSAQSPEQYF; cdr3_nt: TGTGCCAGCAGCCACTCGGCGCAGTCCCCCGAGCAGTACTTC